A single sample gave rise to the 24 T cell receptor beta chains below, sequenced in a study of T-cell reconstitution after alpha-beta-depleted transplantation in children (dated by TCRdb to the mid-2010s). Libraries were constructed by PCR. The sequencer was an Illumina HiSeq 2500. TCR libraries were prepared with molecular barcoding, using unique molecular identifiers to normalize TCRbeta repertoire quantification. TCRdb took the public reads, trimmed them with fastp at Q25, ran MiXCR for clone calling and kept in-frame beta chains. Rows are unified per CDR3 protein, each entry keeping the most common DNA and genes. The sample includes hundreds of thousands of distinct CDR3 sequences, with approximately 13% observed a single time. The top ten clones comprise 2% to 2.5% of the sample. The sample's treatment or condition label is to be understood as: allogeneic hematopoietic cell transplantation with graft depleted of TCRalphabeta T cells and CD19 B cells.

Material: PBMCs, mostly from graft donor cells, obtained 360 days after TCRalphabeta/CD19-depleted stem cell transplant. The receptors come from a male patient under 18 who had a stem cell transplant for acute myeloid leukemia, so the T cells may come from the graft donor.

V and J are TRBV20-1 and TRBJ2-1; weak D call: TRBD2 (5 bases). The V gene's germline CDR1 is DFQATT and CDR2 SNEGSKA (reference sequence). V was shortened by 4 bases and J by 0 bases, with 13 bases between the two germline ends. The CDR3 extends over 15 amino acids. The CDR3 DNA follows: TGCAGTGCTACAGTACTAGATTTCTCCTACAATGAGCAGTTCTTC. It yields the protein CSATVLDFSYNEQFF.

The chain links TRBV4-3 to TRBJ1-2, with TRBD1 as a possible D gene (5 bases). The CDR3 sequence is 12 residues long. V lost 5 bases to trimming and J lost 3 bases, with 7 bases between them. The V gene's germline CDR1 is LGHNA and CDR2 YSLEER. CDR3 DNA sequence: TGCGCCAGCAGCGACAGCCACTATGGCTACACCTTC. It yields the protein CASSDSHYGYTF.

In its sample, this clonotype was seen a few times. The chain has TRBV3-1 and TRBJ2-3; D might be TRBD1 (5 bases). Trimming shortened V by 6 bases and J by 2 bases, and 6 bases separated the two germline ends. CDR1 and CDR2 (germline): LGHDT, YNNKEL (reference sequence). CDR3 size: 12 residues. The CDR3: CASRGATDTQYF. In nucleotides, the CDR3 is TGTGCCAGCAGAGGGGCCACAGATACGCAGTATTTT.

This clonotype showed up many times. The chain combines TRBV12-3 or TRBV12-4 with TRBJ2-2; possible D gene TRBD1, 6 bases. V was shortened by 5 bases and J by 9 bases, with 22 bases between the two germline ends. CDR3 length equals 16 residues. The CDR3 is CASSDPPGHLTRELFF. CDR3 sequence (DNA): TGTGCCAGCAGTGACCCTCCGGGACATCTCACTCGGGAGCTGTTTTTT.

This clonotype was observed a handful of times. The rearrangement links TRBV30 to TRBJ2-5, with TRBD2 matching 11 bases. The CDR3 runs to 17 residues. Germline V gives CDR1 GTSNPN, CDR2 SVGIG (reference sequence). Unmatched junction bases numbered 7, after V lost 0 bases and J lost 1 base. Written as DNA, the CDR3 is TGTGCCTGGAGTGTACTGAGAACTAGCGGGAGCCAAGAGACCCAGTACTTC. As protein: CAWSVLRTSGSQETQYF.

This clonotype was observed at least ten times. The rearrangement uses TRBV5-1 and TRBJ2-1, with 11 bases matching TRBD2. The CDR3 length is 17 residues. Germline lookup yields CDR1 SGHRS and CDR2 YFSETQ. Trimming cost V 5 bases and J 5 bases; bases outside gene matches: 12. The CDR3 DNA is TGCGCCAGCAGGGGGGGACTAGCGGTGATCCAGAACAATGAGCAGTTCTTC. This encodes CASRGGLAVIQNNEQFF.

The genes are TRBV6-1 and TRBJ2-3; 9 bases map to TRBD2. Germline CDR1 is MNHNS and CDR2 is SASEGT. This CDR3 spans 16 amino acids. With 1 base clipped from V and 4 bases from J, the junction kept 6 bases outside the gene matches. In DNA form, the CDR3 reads TGTGCCAGCAGTGAAGGCCAAGCGGGAGGCGCAGATACGCAGTATTTT. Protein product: CASSEGQAGGADTQYF.

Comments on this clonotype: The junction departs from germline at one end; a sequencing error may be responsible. The CDR3 loop is CASSLGRNSGELFF. Here the CDR3 DNA reads TGTGCCAGCAGTTTGGGAAGGAACAGCGGGGAGCTGTTTTTT. This chain links TRBV12-3 or TRBV12-4 with TRBJ2-2; D is undetermined. This CDR3 is built from 14 residues.

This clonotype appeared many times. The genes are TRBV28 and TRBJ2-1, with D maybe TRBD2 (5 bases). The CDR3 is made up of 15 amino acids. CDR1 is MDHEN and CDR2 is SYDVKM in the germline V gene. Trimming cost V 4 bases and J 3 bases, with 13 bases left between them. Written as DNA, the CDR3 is TGTGCCAGCAGTTCCCAGAGCGACTACTACAATGAGCAGTTCTTC. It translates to CASSSQSDYYNEQFF.

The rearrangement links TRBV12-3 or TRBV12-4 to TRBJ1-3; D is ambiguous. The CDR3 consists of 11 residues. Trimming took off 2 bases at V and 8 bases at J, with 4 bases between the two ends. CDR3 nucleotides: TGTGCCAGCAGTTTAAAGGACACCATATATTTT. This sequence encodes CASSLKDTIYF.

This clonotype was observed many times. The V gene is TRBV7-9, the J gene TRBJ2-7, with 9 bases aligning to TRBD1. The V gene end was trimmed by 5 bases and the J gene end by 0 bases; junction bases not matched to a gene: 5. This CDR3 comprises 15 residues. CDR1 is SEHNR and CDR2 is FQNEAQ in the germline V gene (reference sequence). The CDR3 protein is CASSTTGGSSYEQYF. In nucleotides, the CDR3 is TGTGCCAGCAGCACGACAGGGGGGAGCTCCTACGAGCAGTACTTC.

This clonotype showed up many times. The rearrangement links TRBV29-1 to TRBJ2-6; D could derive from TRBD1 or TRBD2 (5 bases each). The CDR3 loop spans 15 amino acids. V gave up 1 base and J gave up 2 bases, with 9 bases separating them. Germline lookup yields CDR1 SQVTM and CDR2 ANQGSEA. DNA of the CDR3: TGCAGCGTTGAAGCGAGGGGCACTGGGGCCAACGTCCTGACTTTC. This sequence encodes CSVEARGTGANVLTF.

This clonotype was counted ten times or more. The CDR3: CASSSLQGNRYNEQFF. CDR3 in DNA: TGCGCCAGCAGCTCATTACAGGGGAACCGATACAATGAGCAGTTCTTC. This chain uses TRBV5-1 with TRBJ2-1; TRBD1 aligns across 7 bases. The CDR3 consists of 16 residues. J was trimmed by 4 bases and V by 3 bases; bases with no gene match: 10. Germline-derived CDR1 and CDR2 are SGHRS and YFSETQ.

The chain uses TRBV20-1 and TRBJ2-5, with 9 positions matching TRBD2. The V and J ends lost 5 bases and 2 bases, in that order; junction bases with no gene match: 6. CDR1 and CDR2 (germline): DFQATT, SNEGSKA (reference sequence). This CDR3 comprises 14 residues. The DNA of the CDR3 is TGCAGTGCTCGGACTAGCGTCACGCAAGAGACCCAGTACTTC. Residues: CSARTSVTQETQYF.

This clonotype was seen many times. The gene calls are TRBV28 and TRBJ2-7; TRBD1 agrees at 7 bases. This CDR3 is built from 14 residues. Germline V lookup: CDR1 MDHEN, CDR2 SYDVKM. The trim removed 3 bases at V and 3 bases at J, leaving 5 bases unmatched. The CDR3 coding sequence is TGTGCCAGCAGTTTGCCCCAGGGGGTCTACGAGCAGTACTTC. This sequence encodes CASSLPQGVYEQYF.

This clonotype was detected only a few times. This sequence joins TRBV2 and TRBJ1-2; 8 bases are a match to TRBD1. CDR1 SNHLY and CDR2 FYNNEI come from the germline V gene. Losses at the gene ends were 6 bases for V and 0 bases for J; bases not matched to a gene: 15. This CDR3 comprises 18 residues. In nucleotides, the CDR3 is TGTGCCAGCAGCGCCTTCAGGCAGGGGGCGGTCGCTAACTATGGCTACACCTTC. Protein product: CASSAFRQGAVANYGYTF.

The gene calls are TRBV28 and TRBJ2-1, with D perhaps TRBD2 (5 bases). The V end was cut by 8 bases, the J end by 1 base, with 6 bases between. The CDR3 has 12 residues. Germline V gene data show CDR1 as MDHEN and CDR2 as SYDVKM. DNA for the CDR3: TGTGCCAGCGAGGGTTCCTACAATGAGCAGTTCTTC. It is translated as CASEGSYNEQFF. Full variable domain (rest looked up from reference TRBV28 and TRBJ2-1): DVKVTQSSRYLVKRTGEKVFLECVQDMDHENMFWYRQDPGLGLRLIYFSYDVKMKEKGDIPEGYSVSREKKERFSLILESASTNQTSMYLCASEGSYNEQFFGPGTRLTVL.

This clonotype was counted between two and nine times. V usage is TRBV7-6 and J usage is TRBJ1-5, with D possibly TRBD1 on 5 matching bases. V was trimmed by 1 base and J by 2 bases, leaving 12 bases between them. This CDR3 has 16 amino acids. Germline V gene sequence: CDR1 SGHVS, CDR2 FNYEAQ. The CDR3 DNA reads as TGTGCCAGCAGCTTAGTGGGGGGATCGGGCAATCAGCCCCAGCATTTT. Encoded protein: CASSLVGGSGNQPQHF.

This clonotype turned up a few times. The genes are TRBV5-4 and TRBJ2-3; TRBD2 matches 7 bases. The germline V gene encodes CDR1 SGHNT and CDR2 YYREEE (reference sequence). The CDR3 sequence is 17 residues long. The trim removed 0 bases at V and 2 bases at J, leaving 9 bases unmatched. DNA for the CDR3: TGTGCCAGCAGCTTGGGTGAGGGAGGGCGATCCACAGATACGCAGTATTTT. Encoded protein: CASSLGEGGRSTDTQYF.

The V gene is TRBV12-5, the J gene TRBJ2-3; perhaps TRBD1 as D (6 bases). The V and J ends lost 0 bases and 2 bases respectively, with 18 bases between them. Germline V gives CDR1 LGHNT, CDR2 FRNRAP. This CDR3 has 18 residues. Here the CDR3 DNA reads TGTGCTAGTGGTTTGGTATCGGCATACAGGGCAGCCACAGATACGCAGTATTTT. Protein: CASGLVSAYRAATDTQYF.

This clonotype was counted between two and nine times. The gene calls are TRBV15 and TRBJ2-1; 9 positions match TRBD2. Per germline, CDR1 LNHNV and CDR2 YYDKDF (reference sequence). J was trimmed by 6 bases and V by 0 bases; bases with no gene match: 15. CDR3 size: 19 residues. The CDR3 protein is CATSRDRAFIAGVRNEQFF. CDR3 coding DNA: TGTGCCACCAGCAGAGATCGAGCTTTTATAGCGGGAGTGCGCAATGAGCAGTTCTTC.

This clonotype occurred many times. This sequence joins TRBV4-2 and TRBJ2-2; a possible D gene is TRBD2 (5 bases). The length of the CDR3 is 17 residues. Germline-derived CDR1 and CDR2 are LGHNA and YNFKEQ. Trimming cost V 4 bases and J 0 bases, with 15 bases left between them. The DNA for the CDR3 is TGTGCCAGCAGCCGCCTGGAGGACTCCGCGAACACCGGGGAGCTGTTTTTT. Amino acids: CASSRLEDSANTGELFF.

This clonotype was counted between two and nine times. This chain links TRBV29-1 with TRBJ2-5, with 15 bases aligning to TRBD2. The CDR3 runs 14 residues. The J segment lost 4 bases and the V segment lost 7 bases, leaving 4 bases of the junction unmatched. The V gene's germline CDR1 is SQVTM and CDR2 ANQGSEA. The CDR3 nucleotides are TGCAGCGCCGGACTAGCGGGAGGGGGAGAGACCCAGTACTTC. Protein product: CSAGLAGGGETQYF.

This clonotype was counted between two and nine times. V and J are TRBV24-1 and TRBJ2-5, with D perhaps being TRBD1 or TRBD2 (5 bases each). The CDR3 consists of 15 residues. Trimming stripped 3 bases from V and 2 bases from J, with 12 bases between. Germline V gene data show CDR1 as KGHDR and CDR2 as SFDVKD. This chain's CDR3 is CATSDGGARQETQYF. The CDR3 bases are TGTGCCACCAGTGATGGGGGAGCGCGACAAGAGACCCAGTACTTC.